This TCR beta chain came from a study of blood T cells in healthy people across ages. Study overall: Capturing about one barcoded beta molecule per two T cells was achieved by template switching.

Worth noting for this clonotype: Its antigen is still unknown.

Study-level results: No conclusive comparison of naive versus antigen-experienced cells was possible with unsorted PBMCs. Strong correlation linked observed beta diversity and percent naive T cells.

Trimming removed 8 bases from V and 10 bases from J; junction bases left unmatched: 15. This CDR3 spans 14 amino acids. Germline V gene data show CDR1 as MNHEY and CDR2 as SVGEGT. A second roughly 6 to 12 cycle PCR used barcoded and J-beta primers. TCRdb itself ran the 5' RACE reads through MiXCR, one entry per CDR3 protein. The table lists some 550,000 distinct CDR3 sequences, 47% of them singletons. Aged roughly 6 to 95, donors were systemically healthy Caucasians from Russia. This sequence originates from a man of 80 years or more in good health. Sequencing was performed on blood. The chain joins TRBV6-2 or TRBV6-3 to TRBJ1-1; TRBD1 aligns across 8 bases. In DNA form, the CDR3 reads TGTGCCAGCCGCACCCAGGACAGGGAAAAACGAGCTTTCTTT. Residues: CASRTQDREKRAFF.